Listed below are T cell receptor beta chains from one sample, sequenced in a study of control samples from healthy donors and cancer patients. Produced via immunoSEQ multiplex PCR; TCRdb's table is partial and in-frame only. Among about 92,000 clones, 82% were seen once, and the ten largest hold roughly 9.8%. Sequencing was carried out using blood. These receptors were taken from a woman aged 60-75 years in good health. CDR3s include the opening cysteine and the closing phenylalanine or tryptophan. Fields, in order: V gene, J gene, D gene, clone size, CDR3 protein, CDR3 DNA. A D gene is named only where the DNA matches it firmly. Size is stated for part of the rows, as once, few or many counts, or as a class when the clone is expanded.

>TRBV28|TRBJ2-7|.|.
CASSSSGGTYEQYF
TGTGCCAGCAGTTCCAGTGGGGGTACCTACGAGCAGTACTTC
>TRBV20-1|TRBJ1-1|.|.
CSGGARGLAFF
TGCAGTGGTGGGGCGCGGGGTTTAGCTTTCTTT
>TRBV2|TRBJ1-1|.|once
CASSDPTEAFF
TGTGCCAGCAGTGACCCCACTGAAGCTTTCTTT
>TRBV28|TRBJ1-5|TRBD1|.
CASSAWGQGAGQPQHF
TGTGCCAGCAGCGCTTGGGGACAGGGGGCCGGTCAGCCCCAGCATTTT
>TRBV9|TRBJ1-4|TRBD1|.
CASNRGTGVEKLFF
TGTGCCAGCAACAGAGGGACAGGGGTCGAAAAACTGTTTTTT
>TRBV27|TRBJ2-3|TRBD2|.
CASRGLAGVRTDTQYF
TGTGCCAGCAGGGGACTAGCGGGAGTGAGGACAGATACGCAGTATTTT
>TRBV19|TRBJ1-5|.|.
CASSTSSVSNQPQHF
TGTGCCAGTAGTACCTCCTCGGTTAGCAATCAGCCCCAGCATTTT
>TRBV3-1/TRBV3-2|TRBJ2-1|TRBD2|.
CASSHTGGDEQFF
TGTGCCAGCAGCCACACGGGGGGGGATGAGCAGTTCTTC
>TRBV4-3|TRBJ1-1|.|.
CASSQGGPGNTEAFF
TGCGCCAGCAGCCAAGGGGGGCCGGGAAACACTGAAGCTTTCTTT
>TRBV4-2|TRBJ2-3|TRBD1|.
CASSQALTGAGTDTQYF
TGTGCCAGCAGCCAAGCCTTGACAGGGGCGGGCACAGATACGCAGTATTTT
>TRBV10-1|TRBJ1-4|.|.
CASSHMKLFF
TGCGCCAGCAGTCATATGAAACTGTTTTTT
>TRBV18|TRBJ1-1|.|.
CASSPLDGTLNTEAFF
TGTGCCAGCTCACCCTTAGACGGGACACTGAACACTGAAGCTTTCTTT
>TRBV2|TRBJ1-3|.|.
CASSEGGDISLEGNTIYF
TGTGCCAGCAGTGAAGGGGGCGATATCTCTCTGGAGGGAAACACCATATATTTT
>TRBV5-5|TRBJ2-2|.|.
CASLHVTGELFF
TGTGCCAGCCTACACGTTACCGGGGAGCTGTTTTTT
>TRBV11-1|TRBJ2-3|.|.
CASSPRTRTDTQYF
TGTGCCAGCAGCCCTCGGACCCGGACAGATACGCAGTATTTT
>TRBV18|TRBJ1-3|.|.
CASSEQGNTIYF
TGTGCCAGCTCAGAACAGGGAAACACCATATATTTT
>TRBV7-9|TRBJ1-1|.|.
CASSAAGARDEAFF
TGTGCCAGCAGCGCCGCAGGGGCTCGGGATGAAGCTTTCTTT
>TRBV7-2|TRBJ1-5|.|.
CASSTRGGQGNQPQHF
TGTGCCAGCAGCACAAGGGGGGGGCAGGGCAATCAGCCCCAGCATTTT
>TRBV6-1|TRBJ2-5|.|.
CASSENRFGTVGETQYF
TGTGCCAGCAGTGAAAATCGCTTCGGGACGGTAGGAGAGACCCAGTACTTC
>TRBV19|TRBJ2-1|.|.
CASSMWGEQFF
TGTGCCAGTAGTATGTGGGGAGAGCAGTTCTTC
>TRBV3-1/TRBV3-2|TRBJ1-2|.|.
CASTQSKNYGYTF
TGTGCCAGCACACAGTCGAAAAACTATGGCTACACCTTC
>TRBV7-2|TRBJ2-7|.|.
CASSLSGSEQYF
TGTGCCAGCAGCCTCTCAGGGTCCGAGCAGTACTTC
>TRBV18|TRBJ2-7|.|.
CASSPAQVLSYEQYF
TGTGCCAGCTCACCGGCGCAAGTCCTCTCCTACGAGCAGTACTTC
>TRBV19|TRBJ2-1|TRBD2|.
CASSFPRGGLSNEQFF
TGTGCCAGTAGTTTCCCACGCGGGGGGCTTAGTAATGAGCAGTTCTTC